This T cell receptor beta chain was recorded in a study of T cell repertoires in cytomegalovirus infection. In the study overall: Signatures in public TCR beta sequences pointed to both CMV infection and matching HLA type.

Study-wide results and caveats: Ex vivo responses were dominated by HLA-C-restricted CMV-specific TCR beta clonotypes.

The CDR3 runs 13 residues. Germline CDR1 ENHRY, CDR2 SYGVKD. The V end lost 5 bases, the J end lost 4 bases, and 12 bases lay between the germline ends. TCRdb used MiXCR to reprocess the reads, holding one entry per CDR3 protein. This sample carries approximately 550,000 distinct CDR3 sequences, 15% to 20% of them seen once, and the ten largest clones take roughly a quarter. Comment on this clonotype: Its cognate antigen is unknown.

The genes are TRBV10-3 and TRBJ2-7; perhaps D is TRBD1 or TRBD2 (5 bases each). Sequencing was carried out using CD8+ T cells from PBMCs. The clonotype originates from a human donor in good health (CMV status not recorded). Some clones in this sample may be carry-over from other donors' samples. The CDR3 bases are TGTGCCATCAGTTCCGGGACCGGGTACGAGCAGTACTTC. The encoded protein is CAISSGTGYEQYF.